These 20 T cell receptor beta chains originate from one sample sequenced in a study of T cells in Graves' hyperthyroidism and ophthalmopathy. Authors of the study amplified TCR beta CDR3 regions from RNA transcripts. When the TCR CDR3 underwent first-round RT-PCR, the HTBI primer set was used. TCRdb processed the multiplex PCR reads anew with MiXCR; each CDR3 protein has one entry. Of about 640,000 distinct CDR3 sequences detected, around 20% appear once; the ten largest clones hold roughly a third. Sequencing used blood. The source is a man aged 25 to 40 with Graves' ophthalmopathy.

This clonotype was seen many times. V usage is TRBV3-1 and J usage is TRBJ1-4; D is uncertain. The V and J ends lost 0 bases and 5 bases respectively, with 4 bases between them. This CDR3 comprises 13 residues. Germline CDR1 is LGHDT and CDR2 is YNNKEL (reference sequence). The CDR3 loop reads CASSQEQNEKLFF. CDR3 coding DNA: TGTGCCAGCAGCCAAGAACAGAATGAAAAACTGTTTTTT.

Many counts were recorded for this clonotype. The chain employs TRBV7-3 and TRBJ2-3, with D perhaps matching TRBD2 (6 bases). V lost 1 base, J lost 7 bases, and 18 bases lay in between. The germline V gene encodes CDR1 SGHTA and CDR2 FQGTGA. The length of the CDR3 is 16 residues. CDR3 DNA: TGTGCCAGCAGCTTAATGTCAGGAGGGGCGGCTTATACGCAGTATTTT. It translates to CASSLMSGGAAYTQYF.

This clonotype has only a few counts. This chain joins TRBV28 and TRBJ2-7; 8 positions match TRBD2. The CDR3 spans 16 residues. Losses at the gene ends were 5 bases for V and 3 bases for J; bases not matched to a gene: 12. Per germline, CDR1 MDHEN and CDR2 SYDVKM. CDR3 coding DNA: TGTGCCAGCAGTGTGTTTGGGACTAGGGGGAACTACGAGCAGTACTTC. It is translated as CASSVFGTRGNYEQYF.

This clonotype came up many times. The chain joins TRBV20-1 to TRBJ2-1, with D possibly TRBD2 on 6 matching bases. The V gene's germline CDR1 is DFQATT and CDR2 SNEGSKA (reference sequence). The CDR3 is 13 amino acids. Here the CDR3 reads CSVKAGSGNEQFF. In DNA, the CDR3 is TGCAGCGTTAAAGCGGGTTCCGGGAATGAGCAGTTCTTC.

This chain joins TRBV11-3 and TRBJ2-4, with a possible D match to TRBD2 (6 bases). With 0 bases removed from V and 9 bases from J, the gap between germline ends came to 12 bases. CDR1 and CDR2 (germline): SGHNT, YENEEA. This CDR3 is 14 amino acids long. The CDR3 DNA is TGTGCCAGCAGCTTAGAGACTAGGGTCGTCATTCAGTACTTC. It yields the protein CASSLETRVVIQYF.

The CDR3 is CSARGTSGPYEQYF. CDR3 nucleotide sequence: TGCAGTGCTAGAGGAACTAGTGGACCCTACGAGCAGTACTTC. This chain connects TRBV20-1 to TRBJ2-7; a possible D gene is TRBD2 (5 bases). The CDR3 extends over 14 amino acids. The germline V gene has CDR1 DFQATT and CDR2 SNEGSKA (reference sequence). Trimming removed 1 base at V and 2 bases at J, with 12 bases between.

The V gene is TRBV27, the J gene TRBJ2-5; D tentatively reads TRBD1 or TRBD2 (6 bases each). The CDR3 loop spans 13 amino acids. Per germline, CDR1 MNHEY and CDR2 SMNVEV (reference sequence). The CDR3 coding sequence is TGTGCTACTAGGGGGGCGATAGTAGAGACCCAGTACTTC. Translating it yields CATRGAIVETQYF.

The sample holds one count of this clonotype. The V and J genes are TRBV30 and TRBJ2-5, with 9 bases matching TRBD1. The germline V gene encodes CDR1 GTSNPN and CDR2 SVGIG (reference sequence). J gave up 1 base and V 7 bases, and 7 bases lay outside the gene matches. This CDR3 contains 14 residues. The CDR3 sequence is CALQGAVIQETQYF. As DNA, the CDR3 is TGTGCCTTACAGGGGGCTGTGATCCAAGAGACCCAGTACTTC.

The rearrangement links TRBV14 to TRBJ2-4, with TRBD2 identical over 13 bases. Trimming at V came to 4 bases and at J to 0 bases, leaving 9 bases not matched to a gene. CDR3 length equals 19 residues. Germline assignment: CDR1 SGHDN and CDR2 FVKESK. Written as DNA, the CDR3 is TGTGCCAGCAGCCCTCCGGGACTAGCGGGAAGGAAAGCCAAAAACATTCAGTACTTC. Protein sequence: CASSPPGLAGRKAKNIQYF.

The sample holds many counts of this clonotype. The chain recombines TRBV5-1 with TRBJ2-1; 10 bases fit TRBD2. The V gene end was trimmed by 3 bases and the J gene end by 6 bases; junction bases not matched to a gene: 6. Germline CDR1 reads SGHRS; CDR2 reads YFSETQ. The length of the CDR3 is 15 residues. As DNA, the CDR3 is TGCGCCAGCAGCTCTAGCGGGAGTGCCCTCAATGAGCAGTTCTTC. Encoded protein: CASSSSGSALNEQFF.

There are a few counts of this clonotype. The chain employs TRBV7-6 and TRBJ2-2; the D gene is possibly TRBD1 (5 bases). This CDR3 is built from 17 residues. In germline, CDR1 is SGHVS, CDR2 FNYEAQ. V lost 3 bases to trimming and J lost 0 bases, with 14 bases between them. The CDR3 DNA reads as TGTGCCAGCAGCTTTGGGGCCCCTTTCGCGAACACCGGGGAGCTGTTTTTT. Its protein is CASSFGAPFANTGELFF.

A remark on this clonotype: Mismatch with germline at one junction end may stem from a read error. The rearrangement uses TRBV6-2 or TRBV6-3 and TRBJ1-5, with a weak D call TRBD1 (6 bases). The germline V gene has CDR1 MNHEY and CDR2 SVGEGT. The CDR3 consists of 15 residues. The CDR3 protein is CASSRSGVSNQPQHF. CDR3 coding DNA: TGCGCCAGCAGTAGGTCAGGGGTGAGCAATCAGCCCCAGCATTTT.

This clonotype was seen a few times. The V and J genes are TRBV7-8 and TRBJ1-2; D uncertain. The germline CDR1 and CDR2 sequences are SGHVS and FQNEAQ. There are 14 residues in the CDR3. V dropped 1 base and J dropped 4 bases, with 10 bases sitting between them. The CDR3 here is CASSLEGMTYGYTF. The CDR3 bases are TGTGCCAGCAGCTTAGAAGGGATGACCTATGGCTACACCTTC.

Note on this clonotype: No conserved phenylalanine or tryptophan is present at the end of the CDR3, so a read error is the likely explanation. This chain joins TRBV11-2 and TRBJ1-1, with TRBD1 matching over 7 bases. The CDR3 runs to 16 residues. In germline, CDR1 is SGHAT, CDR2 FQNNGV. The ends lost 5 bases at V and 4 bases at J; junction bases unmatched: 13. The CDR3 DNA reads as TGTGCCAGCAGCGCAGGGGTGGGGGCAGGGGGCACTGAAGCTTTCCTT. Its translation: CASSAGVGAGGTEAFL.

This clonotype was seen more than once but under ten times. V and J are TRBV6-2 or TRBV6-3 and TRBJ2-2; D is tentatively TRBD1 or TRBD2 (5 bases each). V shed 8 bases and J shed 6 bases, with 16 bases lying between them. The CDR3 contains 14 residues. CDR1 and CDR2 from the germline V gene are MNHEY and SVGEGT. The CDR3 sequence is CASGRDELAGELFF. The DNA of the CDR3 is TGTGCCAGCGGTAGGGACGAGCTGGCCGGGGAGCTGTTTTTT.

This clonotype came up many times. V usage is TRBV2 and J usage is TRBJ1-1; weak D call: TRBD1 (5 bases). Trimming cost V 2 bases and J 6 bases, with 10 bases left between them. There are 13 residues in the CDR3. The germline CDR1 and CDR2 sequences are SNHLY and FYNNEI. Written as DNA, the CDR3 is TGTGCCAGCAGTGAAACAGTCAGGGCTGAAGCTTTCTTT. Translation: CASSETVRAEAFF.

This clonotype was observed many times. The CDR3 loop is CASSYTGMGGYTF. Here the CDR3 DNA reads TGTGCCAGCAGTTATACAGGGATGGGAGGCTACACCTTC. The J gene is TRBJ1-2, the V gene TRBV28; tentatively, D is TRBD1 (6 bases). The CDR3 length is 13 residues. Trimming stripped 4 bases from V and 8 bases from J, with 14 bases between. CDR1 and CDR2 (germline): MDHEN, SYDVKM.

V gene TRBV29-1 combines with J gene TRBJ2-7, with 8 nucleotides matching TRBD1. The trim removed 1 base at V and 6 bases at J, leaving 5 bases unmatched. CDR3 length: 13 amino acids. CDR1 SQVTM and CDR2 ANQGSEA come from the germline V gene. DNA of the CDR3: TGCAGCGTTGAAGGGCAGGGGGCGTCCGAGCAGTACTTC. Translation gives CSVEGQGASEQYF.

The rearrangement uses TRBV5-1 and TRBJ2-7, with 14 bases fitting TRBD2. CDR3 length: 16 amino acids. Germline assignment: CDR1 SGHRS and CDR2 YFSETQ. The V gene end was trimmed by 8 bases and the J gene end by 4 bases; junction bases not matched to a gene: 11. The CDR3 coding sequence is TGCGCCAGTACCGGGACTAGCGGGAGTGGGTTTTACGAGCAGTACTTC. Amino acid sequence: CASTGTSGSGFYEQYF.

This clonotype was recorded a few times. This may arise from a read error, as a much more abundant clone is one base away. J is TRBJ1-5 and V is TRBV27; D gene unclear. Deletions cut 11 bases from V and 0 bases from J, with 14 bases between. This CDR3 spans 14 amino acids. Germline lookup yields CDR1 MNHEY and CDR2 SMNVEV (reference sequence). CDR3 loop: CAASPGYSNQPQHF. CDR3 DNA sequence: TGTGCCGCCTCCCCGGGGTATAGCAATCAGCCCCAGCATTTT.